Sequencing of this T cell receptor (beta chain) was carried out in a study of T-cell memory formation after mild COVID-19. General study findings and limits: Nothing confirmed that second-wave clones peaking on day 37 were specific for SARS-CoV-2. The main location of contracting CD4+ clones was CM and EM, and that of contracting CD8+ clones was EMRA.

The CDR3 runs 14 residues. Germline lookup yields CDR1 SGHAT and CDR2 FQNNGV. V was trimmed by 2 bases and J by 7 bases, leaving 14 bases between them. The TCR alpha and TCR beta cDNA libraries, bearing sample barcodes and UMIs, were generated by 5'RACE using constant-segment primers. TCRdb re-derived calls from the 5' RACE reads in MiXCR, one entry per CDR3 protein. Altogether about 260,000 distinct CDR3 sequences are present, 8.2% being singletons, with the ten largest covering roughly 22%. As to this clonotype: The antigen remains undetermined.

The chain has TRBV11-2 and TRBJ1-2, with D maybe TRBD1 (6 bases). The sample taken for sequencing was PBMCs or a T cell subset sorted from them (not recorded which). The sequence was collected from a man younger than 35 who had mild COVID-19 (a few samples of this study predate the infection). Cell type and time point are not known. CDR3 sequence: CASSLYLTGLGYTF. The CDR3 DNA reads as TGTGCCAGCAGCTTATACCTCACAGGGCTTGGCTACACCTTC.